Below, 10 T cell receptor beta chains from the same sample are listed, as sequenced in a study of blood T cell repertoires in COVID-19. The data were produced by immunoSEQ multiplex PCR, yet TCRdb's version contains in-frame clones alone and is incomplete. The sample has over 150,000 clones; around four fifths are singletons. Sequencing used peripheral blood. The receptors shown here come from an elderly woman with active or convalescent COVID-19.

The V and J genes are TRBV5-8 and TRBJ1-2; no reliable D call. The V gene lost 3 bases and the J gene lost 5 bases, with 8 bases spanning the gap. The CDR3 is 12 amino acids. CDR1 is SGHTS, CDR2 YDEGEE, per germline. This CDR3 is CASSSDFYGYTF. The CDR3 nucleotides are TGTGCCAGCAGCTCGGACTTTTATGGCTACACCTTC.

The chain combines TRBV18 with TRBJ1-6, with TRBD1 matching over 7 bases. Germline assignment: CDR1 KGHSH and CDR2 LQKENI. Trimming took 5 bases from V and 6 from J; bases not matched to a gene: 7. This CDR3 is 15 amino acids long. In nucleotides, the CDR3 is TGTGCCAGCTCAAACCGGGACAGCCTTAATTCACCCCTCCACTTT. Amino acid sequence: CASSNRDSLNSPLHF.

The V gene is TRBV6-2 or TRBV6-3, the J gene TRBJ2-7; TRBD2 matches at 7 bases. Germline-derived CDR1 and CDR2 are MNHEY and SVGEGT. Unmatched junction bases numbered 0, after V lost 4 bases and J lost 3 bases. This CDR3 spans 12 amino acids. In nucleotides, the CDR3 is TGTGCCAGCAGTTGGACTAGCTACGAGCAGTACTTC. Its translation is CASSWTSYEQYF.

This clone was counted a single time. This sequence joins TRBV4-3 and TRBJ2-1; 13 bases match TRBD2. Per the germline V gene, CDR1 is LGHNA and CDR2 is YSLEER. V lost 1 base, J lost 7 bases, and 7 bases stayed unmatched. The CDR3 sequence is 17 residues long. CDR3 region: CASSQVQLAGGSNEQFF. The CDR3 DNA reads as TGCGCCAGCAGCCAAGTTCAACTAGCGGGGGGGAGTAATGAGCAGTTCTTC.

The chain uses TRBV15 and TRBJ2-2; tentatively, D is TRBD2 (6 bases). This CDR3 has 14 amino acids. Germline loops: CDR1 LNHNV, CDR2 YYDKDF (reference sequence). With 3 bases removed from V and 9 bases from J, the gap between germline ends came to 14 bases. The DNA of the CDR3 is TGTGCCACCAGCAGTGATGGAGGGAGCCGGGAGCTGTTTTTT. It yields the protein CATSSDGGSRELFF.

This chain joins TRBV4-3 and TRBJ1-2, with D perhaps matching TRBD1 (5 bases). Trimming stripped 1 base from V and 6 bases from J, with 21 bases between. The CDR3 is 17 amino acids. Germline CDR1 LGHNA, CDR2 YSLEER. The CDR3 bases are TGCGCCAGCAGCCAAGTCTGGGGCCCACAAACCCGGGATGGCTACACCTTC. Translation: CASSQVWGPQTRDGYTF.

The rearrangement uses TRBV5-1 and TRBJ1-1, with D possibly being TRBD1 (5 bases). Trimming stripped 3 bases from V and 1 base from J, with 13 bases between. This CDR3 contains 15 residues. Germline V gene data show CDR1 as SGHRS and CDR2 as YFSETQ. The CDR3 loop reads CASSSGHQGNTEAFF. For the CDR3, the DNA is TGCGCCAGCAGCTCAGGACATCAGGGGAACACTGAAGCTTTCTTT. Filled out from reference TRBV5-1 and TRBJ1-1, the complete variable domain reads KAGVTQTPRYLIKTRGQQVTLSCSPISGHRSVSWYQQTPGQGLQFLFEYFSETQRNKGNFPGRFSGRQFSNSRSEMNVSTLELGDSALYLCASSSGHQGNTEAFFGQGTRLTVV.

V is TRBV7-2 and J is TRBJ2-7; possibly TRBD1 for D (6 bases). The CDR3 sequence is 15 residues long. The ends were cut back, 7 bases at V and 7 bases at J, with 23 bases in the middle. Germline CDR1 and CDR2: SGHTA and FQGNSA. CDR3 region: CASKKGGTGTGEQYF. As DNA, the CDR3 is TGTGCCAGCAAAAAAGGTGGTACAGGGACGGGGGAGCAGTACTTC.

V is TRBV6-2 or TRBV6-3 and J is TRBJ2-2; TRBD1 matches 9 bases. The ends lost 2 bases at V and 6 bases at J; junction bases unmatched: 7. Per germline, CDR1 MNHEY and CDR2 SVGEGT. This CDR3 has 16 amino acids. The CDR3 spells CASSYQTGTGPGELFF. DNA for the CDR3: TGTGCCAGCAGTTACCAAACCGGGACAGGGCCCGGGGAGCTGTTTTTT.

The V gene is TRBV3-1 (or the pseudogene TRBV3-2), the J gene TRBJ2-5; 12 nucleotides agree with TRBD2. With 3 bases clipped from V and 5 bases from J, the junction kept 4 bases outside the gene matches. Germline CDR1 and CDR2: LGHDT and YNNKEL (reference sequence). The CDR3 spans 15 residues. CDR3 amino acids: CASSQTSGGAETQYF. The CDR3 DNA follows: TGTGCCAGCAGCCAGACTAGCGGGGGCGCGGAGACCCAGTACTTC.